The 18 T cell receptor beta chains below were found in one sample sequenced in a study of blood T cells in healthy people across ages. A second PCR of about 6 to 11 cycles used a sample-barcoded 5' primer and a J-beta primer mix. One entry per CDR3 protein, called by TCRdb with MiXCR from the 5' RACE reads. Of 800,000 to 950,000 distinct CDR3 sequences listed, almost 30% are singletons. In addition, the sample was reused for a study of T cells of mothers and their children.

Specimen: blood. These receptors all come from a woman in her thirties or forties in good health.

The gene calls are TRBV7-2 and TRBJ2-5; D perhaps matches TRBD2 (5 bases). Germline loops: CDR1 SGHTA, CDR2 FQGNSA. Trimming took 5 bases from V and 4 from J, leaving 14 bases between them. The CDR3 totals 14 residues. CDR3 loop: CASSVTPSGETQYF. CDR3 DNA sequence: TGTGCCAGCAGCGTAACTCCCAGCGGAGAGACCCAGTACTTC.

This clonotype showed up just a few times. The chain is built from TRBV10-3 and TRBJ2-7, with 9 bases aligning to TRBD1. The CDR3 runs 16 residues. Trimming removed 4 bases from V and 5 bases from J; junction bases left unmatched: 12. The germline V gene has CDR1 ENHRY and CDR2 SYGVKD. In nucleotides, the CDR3 is TGTGCCATCAGTGCTACCGCGACAGGGGGATCCAACGAGCAGTACTTC. As protein: CAISATATGGSNEQYF.

This chain connects TRBV3-1 to TRBJ1-1; no firm D call. The CDR3 is made up of 14 amino acids. In germline, CDR1 is LGHDT, CDR2 YNNKEL (reference sequence). Trimming left V 5 bases short and J 4 bases short, with 14 bases between. CDR3 nucleotide sequence: TGTGCCAGCAGCGCCACGTGGGAGGGCACTGAAGCTTTCTTT. This encodes CASSATWEGTEAFF.

This sequence joins TRBV19 and TRBJ1-5, with D hard to call. V was pared by 5 bases and J by 5 bases, with 19 bases between. The CDR3 has 16 amino acids. Germline CDR1 reads LNHDA; CDR2 reads SQIVND (reference sequence). The CDR3 here is CASSVMTFSADQPQHF. CDR3 bases: TGTGCCAGTAGTGTCATGACATTCTCTGCCGATCAGCCCCAGCATTTT.

The chain carries TRBV12-3 or TRBV12-4 and TRBJ1-2; perhaps TRBD1 as D (5 bases). This CDR3 contains 14 residues. The V and J ends lost 6 bases and 4 bases respectively, with 15 bases between them. The CDR3 sequence: CASSPGTWRYGYTF. CDR3 nucleotide sequence: TGTGCCAGCAGCCCCGGGACGTGGCGCTATGGCTACACCTTC.

Comments on this clonotype: Possible read error: a much larger clone is one base away. V is TRBV6-5 and J is TRBJ2-7; a weak D match, TRBD1 (6 bases). Trimming took 8 bases from V and 3 from J, leaving 14 bases between them. There are 13 residues in the CDR3. The germline CDR1 and CDR2 sequences are MNHEY and SVGAGI. In DNA, the CDR3 is TGTGCCAGCGGGGGCGGGCCATACTACGAGCAGTACTTC. Translation gives CASGGGPYYEQYF.

This clonotype occurred a few times. The chain joins TRBV27 to TRBJ2-1; 12 bases map to TRBD2. The V gene end was trimmed by 5 bases and the J gene end by 8 bases; junction bases not matched to a gene: 10. This CDR3 is 16 amino acids long. Germline V gene data show CDR1 as MNHEY and CDR2 as SMNVEV (reference sequence). The CDR3 loop is CASSPASGGAGHEQFF. The CDR3 bases are TGTGCCAGCAGTCCGGCTAGCGGGGGGGCAGGCCATGAGCAGTTCTTC.

The chain is built from TRBV4-3 and TRBJ2-3, with D tentatively TRBD1 (6 bases). The CDR3 is 15 amino acids. Germline loops: CDR1 LGHNA, CDR2 YSLEER. V was shortened by 5 bases and J by 0 bases, with 12 bases between the two germline ends. CDR3 DNA sequence: TGCGCCAGCAGCTCAAAAGGACAGAGCACAGATACGCAGTATTTT. Amino acid sequence: CASSSKGQSTDTQYF.

About this clonotype itself: A much larger clonotype is one base distant, so this may be a read error. The chain employs TRBV6-6 and TRBJ2-7, with D perhaps matching TRBD1 or TRBD2 (5 bases each). Per germline, CDR1 MNHNY and CDR2 SVGAGI (reference sequence). This CDR3 comprises 15 residues. V was pared by 6 bases and J by 2 bases, with 17 bases between. The chain's CDR3 is CASRARDAGPYEQYF. In DNA, the CDR3 is TGTGCCAGCAGGGCCCGGGACGCCGGCCCCTACGAGCAGTACTTC.

The rearrangement joins TRBV20-1 to TRBJ2-1, with D perhaps matching TRBD1 or TRBD2 (5 bases each). The ends were cut back, 2 bases at V and 4 bases at J, with 15 bases in the middle. The CDR3 totals 15 residues. The V gene's germline CDR1 is DFQATT and CDR2 SNEGSKA (reference sequence). CDR3 coding DNA: TGCAGTGCTAGATACTACGGGACGGGTTACAATGAGCAGTTCTTC. Its translation is CSARYYGTGYNEQFF.

In its sample, this clonotype was seen many times. The genes are TRBV9 and TRBJ2-7; D is perhaps TRBD1 (6 bases). Between the trimmed V and J ends, which lost 0 bases and 4 bases, there was a span of 14 bases. CDR3 length: 15 residues. Germline CDR1 SGDLS, CDR2 YYNGEE. This chain's CDR3 is CASSVDLGRGYEQYF. CDR3 bases: TGTGCCAGCAGCGTAGACTTGGGCAGGGGTTACGAGCAGTACTTC. The variable domain in full, with the rest retrieved from reference TRBV9 and TRBJ2-7, is DSGVTQTPKHLITATGQRVTLRCSPRSGDLSVYWYQQSLDQGLQFLIQYYNGEERAKGNILERFSAQQFPDLHSELNLSSLELGDSALYFCASSVDLGRGYEQYFGPGTRLTVT.

This chain connects TRBV20-1 to TRBJ2-3; 9 bases line up with TRBD2. Germline V gene sequence: CDR1 DFQATT, CDR2 SNEGSKA (reference sequence). The CDR3 loop spans 17 amino acids. V lost 1 base, J lost 5 bases, and 13 bases stayed unmatched. The CDR3 bases are TGCAGTGCTAGAGCCATTTCTGGAGCGGGAGGACAAGATACGCAGTATTTT. It codes for CSARAISGAGGQDTQYF.

The V call is TRBV7-6, the J call TRBJ2-1, with D possibly matching TRBD2 (7 bases). The J call may be incorrect, as the DNA end agrees better with TRBJ2-7. The CDR3 totals 16 residues. Germline V gene sequence: CDR1 SGHVS, CDR2 FNYEAQ. CDR3 region: CASSLVGGGSYNEQYF. The CDR3 DNA reads TGTGCCAGCAGCTTAGTTGGCGGGGGCTCCTACAATGAGCAGTACTTC.

As concerns this clonotype: This may arise from a read error, as a much more abundant clone is one base away. The J gene is TRBJ1-2, the V gene TRBV5-5; a weak D match, TRBD1 (5 bases). Germline V CDR1 and CDR2: SGHKS, YYEKEE (reference sequence). The CDR3 is 14 residues long. The CDR3 bases are TGTGCCAACAGCTTCGGGGGGAATAACTATGGCTACACCTTC. Translating gives CANSFGGNNYGYTF.

Of note for this clonotype: This may be a read error: a much more frequent sequence differs by one nucleotide. The chain has TRBV7-9 and TRBJ2-7; perhaps D is TRBD1 or TRBD2 (5 bases each). Germline V lookup: CDR1 SEHNR, CDR2 FQNEAQ (reference sequence). This CDR3 is built from 14 residues. Trimming stripped 5 bases from V and 4 bases from J, with 15 bases between. This CDR3 reads CASSITRDRYEQYF. CDR3 bases: TGTGCCAGCAGCATAACCAGGGACCGGTACGAGCAGTACTTC.

This sequence joins TRBV20-1 and TRBJ2-3, with TRBD1 matching 8 bases. CDR3 length: 15 amino acids. The junction had 9 bases not matched to a gene; V was cut back by 5 bases and J by 2 bases. Germline-derived CDR1 and CDR2 are DFQATT and SNEGSKA (reference sequence). The CDR3 nucleotides are TGCAGTGCTCCCTCAGGACAGGGCTCCACAGATACGCAGTATTTT. Amino acid sequence: CSAPSGQGSTDTQYF.

The CDR3 loop reads CASSLGGGRNIQYF. CDR3 nucleotides: TGCGCCAGCAGCTTGGGGGGGGGGAGAAACATTCAGTACTTC. The chain combines TRBV5-1 with TRBJ2-4; 7 nucleotides agree with TRBD2. V dropped 0 bases and J dropped 6; count of bases not matched to a gene: 3. CDR1 and CDR2 (germline): SGHRS, YFSETQ. This CDR3 is built from 14 residues.

DNA for the CDR3: TGTGCCAGCAGTGATTACAGGGGTCGGGGTCAGCCCCAGCATTTT. Encoded protein: CASSDYRGRGQPQHF. This chain uses TRBV6-1 with TRBJ1-5; TRBD1 matches 7 bases. CDR1 is MNHNS, CDR2 SASEGT, per germline. V dropped 3 bases and J dropped 6; count of bases not matched to a gene: 8. This CDR3 contains 15 residues.